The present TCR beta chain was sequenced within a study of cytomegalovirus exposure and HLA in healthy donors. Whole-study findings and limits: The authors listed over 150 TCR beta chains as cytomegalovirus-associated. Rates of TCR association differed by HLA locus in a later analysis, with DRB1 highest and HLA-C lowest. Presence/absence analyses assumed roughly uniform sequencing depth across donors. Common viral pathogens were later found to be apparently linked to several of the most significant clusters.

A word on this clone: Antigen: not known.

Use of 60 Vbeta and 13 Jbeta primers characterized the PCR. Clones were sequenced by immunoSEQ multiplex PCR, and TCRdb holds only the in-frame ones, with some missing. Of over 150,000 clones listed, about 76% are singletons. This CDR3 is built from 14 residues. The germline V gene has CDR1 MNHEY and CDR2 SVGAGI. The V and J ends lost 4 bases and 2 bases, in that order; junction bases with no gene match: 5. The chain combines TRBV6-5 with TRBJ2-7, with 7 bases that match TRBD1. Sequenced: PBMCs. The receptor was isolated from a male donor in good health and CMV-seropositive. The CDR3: CASSFNRGPYEQYF. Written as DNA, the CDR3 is TGTGCCAGCAGTTTCAACAGGGGACCCTACGAGCAGTACTTC.